The entry that follows covers one T cell receptor (beta chain) sequence. Its antigen specificity is not known. No clone much larger than this one lies a single base away; base qualities are absent. These data originate in a study of T cell changes during pregnancy in multiple sclerosis (dated by TCRdb to between 2018 and 2020). Context from the whole study: In women with multiple sclerosis, the researchers looked at how the T cell repertoire shifted as pregnancy progressed.

V sheds 11 bases and J sheds 5 bases, leaving 19 bases between their ends. The CDR3 goes from the cysteine to the phenylalanine over 13 residues. The sequence is cut down to CDR3 DNA, 39 bases in frame from base 1. Via the germline V gene, CDR1 is SNHLY and CDR2 FYNNEI. Library construction relied on the immunoSEQ multiplex PCR assay. TCRdb holds this immuneACCESS table with in-frame rearrangements only. Some clones are missing; in checked studies, unresolved V genes explain under half, and the rest has no known cause. For this sample the table gives 90,000 or so clones, of which about 89% were detected only once. The ten largest clones add up to 3.5% to 4% of the sample.

The sequence links TRBV2 to TRBJ2-7, and perhaps TRBD1 as D gene, on 6 matching bases. This material consisted of PBMCs, taken in the first trimester of pregnancy. The origin of this receptor is a female donor in good health, serving as a control in a pregnancy study. Some clones in this sample may be carry-over from other donors' samples. The CDR3 protein: CASHLSQGNEQYF. Here is the DNA: TGTGCCTCCCACCTATCACAGGGAAACGAGCAGTACTTC.